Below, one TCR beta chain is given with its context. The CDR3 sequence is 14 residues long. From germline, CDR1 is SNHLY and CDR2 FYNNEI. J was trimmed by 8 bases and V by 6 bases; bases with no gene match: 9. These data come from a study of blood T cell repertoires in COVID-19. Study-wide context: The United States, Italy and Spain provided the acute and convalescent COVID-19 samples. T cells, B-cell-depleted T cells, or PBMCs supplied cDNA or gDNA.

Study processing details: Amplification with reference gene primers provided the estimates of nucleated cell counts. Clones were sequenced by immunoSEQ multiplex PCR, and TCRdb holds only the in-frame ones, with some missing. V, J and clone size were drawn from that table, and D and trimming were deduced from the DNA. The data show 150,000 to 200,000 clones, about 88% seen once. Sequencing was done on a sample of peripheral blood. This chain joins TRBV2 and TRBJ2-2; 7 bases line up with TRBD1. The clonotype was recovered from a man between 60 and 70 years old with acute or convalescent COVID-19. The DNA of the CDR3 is TGTGCCAGCAGGCTGACAGGGCGGGTAGGGGAGCTGTTTTTT. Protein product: CASRLTGRVGELFF. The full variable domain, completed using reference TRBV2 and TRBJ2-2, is EPEVTQTPSHQVTQMGQEVILRCVPISNHLYFYWYRQILGQKVEFLVSFYNNEISEKSEIFDDQFSVERPDGSNFTLKIRSTKLEDSAMYFCASRLTGRVGELFFGEGSRLTVL.